Sequencing of this TCR beta chain was carried out in a study of CD8 T cells in Susac syndrome. On the study more broadly: Patients with Susac syndrome, at blood draw, were therapy-naive, on corticosteroids, or on intravenous immunoglobulin alone.

V was pared by 3 bases and J by 7 bases, with 10 bases between. The CDR3 is 13 residues long. Germline-derived CDR1 and CDR2 are LGHNA and YSLEER. RNA amounts of roughly 0.5 to 1 ug underwent reverse transcription with random hexamers. The authors amplified TCR beta CDR3 across 54 Vbeta and 13 Jbeta using immunoSEQ multiplex PCR. TCRdb called the immunoSEQ multiplex PCR reads again in MiXCR, with one record for every CDR3 protein. The profile shows tens of thousands of distinct CDR3 sequences, approximately 93% of them singletons. The sequencing input was CD8+ T cells from PBMCs. The receptor's source is a human donor with Susac syndrome. The V and J genes are TRBV4-3 and TRBJ2-1; no definite D call. The CDR3 protein is CASSQEIRNEQFF. CDR3 nucleotide sequence: TGCGCCAGCAGCCAGGAAATTCGAAATGAGCAGTTCTTC.